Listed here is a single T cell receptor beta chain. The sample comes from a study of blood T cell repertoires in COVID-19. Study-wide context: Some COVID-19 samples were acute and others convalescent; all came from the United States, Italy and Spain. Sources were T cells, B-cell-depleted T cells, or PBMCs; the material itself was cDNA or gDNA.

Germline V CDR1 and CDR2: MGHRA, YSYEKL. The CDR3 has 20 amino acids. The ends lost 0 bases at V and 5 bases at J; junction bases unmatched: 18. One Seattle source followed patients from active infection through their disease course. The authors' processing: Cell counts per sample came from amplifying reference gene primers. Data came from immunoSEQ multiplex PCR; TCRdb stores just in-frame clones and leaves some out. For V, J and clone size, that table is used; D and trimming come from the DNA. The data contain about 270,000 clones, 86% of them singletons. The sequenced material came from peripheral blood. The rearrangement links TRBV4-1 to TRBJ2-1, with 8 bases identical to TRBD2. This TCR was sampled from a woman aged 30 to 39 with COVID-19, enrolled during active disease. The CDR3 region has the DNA TGCGCCAGCAGCCAAGATGCAGTCAGGGTATACGGGGGGGGAGACAATGAGCAGTTCTTC. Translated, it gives CASSQDAVRVYGGGDNEQFF.